Sequencing of this T cell receptor beta chain was carried out in a study of shared clonotypes between healthy human individuals. The table came from immunoSEQ multiplex PCR; TCRdb's copy has only in-frame clones and leaves some out. Of over a million clones listed, 96% are singletons. This clone was seen once. Other DNA sequences of this sample code for an identical CDR3. Germline assignment: CDR1 SGHRS and CDR2 YFSETQ. Trimming shortened V by 0 bases and J by 0 bases, and 10 bases separated the two germline ends. The CDR3 extends over 15 amino acids. This sequence was found in a man aged 25-45 years in good health. The sequencing input was naive CD4+ T cells sorted from blood. The subset is: CD45RA+ positively selected. The V call is TRBV5-1, the J call TRBJ2-7; D is unclear. The CDR3 bases are TGCGCCAGCAGCTTGGAGGCAGCCAGCTCCTACGAGCAGTACTTC. It specifies CASSLEAASSYEQYF.